Reported below is one T cell receptor (beta chain). Its antigen is still unknown. The read ends 3 residues early relative to the CDR3; the germline J gene fills the gap. In germline, CDR1 is GTSNPN, CDR2 SVGIG (reference sequence). The CDR3 is 16 residues long. The J segment lost 5 bases and the V segment lost 4 bases, leaving 16 bases of the junction unmatched. The data derive from a study of T cells in women clearing cervical HPV infection. Across the whole study: Cases' blood sampling followed lesion detection by median about 150 days (90 to 200). Whole-study results and caveats: T-cell numbers per sample were unknown and may explain richness differences.

Clones were read by immunoSEQ multiplex PCR, and TCRdb kept only the in-frame ones, dropping some. The sample holds roughly 40,000 clones. The V call is TRBV30, the J call TRBJ2-5; the match to TRBD1 covers 7 bases. The source of this sequence is a woman between 18 and 75 years old with a cervical HPV16 infection that either progressed to CIN3+ or cleared (not recorded which). The sample consisted of blood buffy coat. CDR3 loop: CAWIEGAARGRETQYF. The part of the CDR3 DNA that was read is TGTGCCTGGATTGAGGGGGCAGCGCGAGGTCGGGAGACC. Full variable domain (outside the CDR3, taken from reference TRBV30 and TRBJ2-5): SQTIHQWPATLVQPVGSPLSLECTVEGTSNPNLYWYRQAAGRGLQLLFYSVGIGQISSEVPQNLSASRPQDRQFILSSKKLLLSDSGFYLCAWIEGAARGRETQYFGPGTRLLVL.